These 10 T cell receptor beta chains were all obtained from the same sample, sequenced in a study of blood T cell repertoires in COVID-19. TCRdb's copy holds only in-frame clones and misses some; the assay was immunoSEQ multiplex PCR. This sample yields about 210,000 clones, of which about 87% are seen a single time; 3% belongs to the top ten. Sequenced input: peripheral blood. The receptors come from a man between 60 and 75 years old with acute or convalescent COVID-19.

This chain connects TRBV18 to TRBJ1-2, with D possibly matching TRBD1 (5 bases). V dropped 0 bases and J dropped 7 bases, with 15 bases sitting between them. Germline-derived CDR1 and CDR2 are KGHSH and LQKENI. There are 15 residues in the CDR3. CDR3 in DNA: TGTGCCAGCTCACCACCGGTCGGGGGGAGCGGTGGCTACACCTTC. Its protein product is CASSPPVGGSGGYTF. The full variable domain, its missing parts supplied by reference TRBV18 and TRBJ1-2, is NAGVMQNPRHLVRRRGQEARLRCSPMKGHSHVYWYRQLPEEGLKFMVYLQKENIIDESGMPKERFSAEFPKEGPSILRIQQVVRGDSAAYFCASSPPVGGSGGYTFGSGTRLTVV.

The chain joins TRBV25-1 to TRBJ2-3; 7 nucleotides align to TRBD2. Germline V gives CDR1 MGHDK, CDR2 SYGVNS. V shed 5 bases, J shed 5 bases, and the junction held 13 bases outside the gene matches. This CDR3 contains 16 residues. The CDR3 DNA follows: TGTGCCAGCAGTCCAGCGGGAAAGGGGTATGGAGATACGCAGTATTTT. It encodes CASSPAGKGYGDTQYF.

The J gene is TRBJ1-2, the V gene TRBV6-5, with 10 bases aligning to TRBD1. J gave up 6 bases and V 6 bases, and 10 bases lay outside the gene matches. The germline CDR1 and CDR2 sequences are MNHEY and SVGAGI. This CDR3 spans 15 amino acids. The DNA for the CDR3 is TGTGCCAGCAGCGCAGCCGGGACAGGGGTCGATGGCTACACCTTC. Amino acid sequence: CASSAAGTGVDGYTF.

By share, this clone counts as large. The V call is TRBV19, the J call TRBJ2-2, with a tentative D call TRBD1 (6 bases). Trimming left V 7 bases short and J 0 bases short, with 18 bases between. Germline V gene data show CDR1 as LNHDA and CDR2 as SQIVND (reference sequence). The CDR3 sequence is 17 residues long. The CDR3 protein is CASKPRPGHSNTGELFF. Written as DNA, the CDR3 is TGTGCCAGTAAGCCCCGCCCGGGACATTCGAACACCGGGGAGCTGTTTTTT.

This rearrangement joins TRBV7-2 to TRBJ2-5; TRBD2 aligns across 8 bases. Looked up from germline, CDR1 is SGHTA and CDR2 is FQGNSA. Trimming took 7 bases from V and 5 from J; bases not matched to a gene: 12. This CDR3 region has 15 residues. This chain's CDR3 is CASNGYRGGGETQYF. For the CDR3, the DNA is TGTGCCAGCAACGGCTACCGGGGGGGCGGGGAGACCCAGTACTTC.

The rearrangement links TRBV3-1 (or the pseudogene TRBV3-2) to TRBJ2-5; TRBD1 agrees at 7 bases. V was clipped by 1 base and J by 4 bases; unmatched bases: 3. The CDR3 is 14 residues long. Germline V gene lookup returns CDR1 LGHDT and CDR2 YNNKEL (reference sequence). The CDR3 is CASSQVGGAETQYF. Written as DNA, the CDR3 is TGTGCCAGCAGCCAAGTAGGGGGCGCAGAGACCCAGTACTTC.

The chain is built from TRBV19 and TRBJ2-7; 7 nucleotides line up with TRBD1. This CDR3 comprises 16 residues. In germline, CDR1 is LNHDA, CDR2 SQIVND (reference sequence). Trimming at V came to 3 bases and at J to 3 bases, leaving 11 bases not matched to a gene. This CDR3 reads CASSITPSGTVYEQYF. The CDR3 DNA is TGTGCCAGTAGTATCACCCCCTCAGGGACAGTCTACGAGCAGTACTTC.

The chain is built from TRBV11-3 and TRBJ1-1; 12 nucleotides align to TRBD1. The germline CDR1 and CDR2 sequences are SGHNT and YENEEA. The CDR3 has 16 residues. After removal of 5 bases from V and 1 base from J, the junction contained 5 bases not matched to a gene. CDR3 in amino acids: CASSAGQGARNTEAFF. The CDR3 region has the DNA TGTGCCAGCAGCGCGGGACAGGGGGCAAGGAACACTGAAGCTTTCTTT.

V gene TRBV6-4 combines with J gene TRBJ1-2; D gene unclear. Trimming removed 0 bases from V and 2 bases from J, with 7 bases in between. The CDR3 consists of 14 residues. The V gene's germline CDR1 is MRHNA and CDR2 SNTAGT. The CDR3: CASSDSPGNYGYTF. The CDR3 coding sequence is TGTGCCAGCAGTGACTCGCCGGGGAACTATGGCTACACCTTC.

V is TRBV6-2 or TRBV6-3 and J is TRBJ2-4, with a tentative D call TRBD1 (6 bases). Between the trimmed V and J ends, which lost 0 bases and 6 bases, there was a span of 12 bases. Germline CDR1 is MNHEY and CDR2 is SVGEGT. The CDR3 loop spans 15 amino acids. CDR3 in DNA: TGTGCCAGCAGTTACTCGGTGGACAGTGGAAACATTCAGTACTTC. Translating gives CASSYSVDSGNIQYF.